Each of the 29 T cell receptor beta chains below was sequenced from the same sample in a study of OX40 agonist ivuxolimab in advanced cancers. Profiled with immunoSEQ multiplex PCR; TCRdb holds only in-frame clones, not every one. The sample records about 28,000 clones, about 77% being singletons. The material sequenced was CD4+ or CD8+ T cells sorted from blood, taken in a trial of the OX40 agonist ivuxolimab. These receptors came from an adult with an advanced solid tumor such as melanoma, head and neck, liver or kidney cancer.

The CDR3 sequence is CASRTPSYGYTF. The CDR3 DNA reads as TGTGCCAGCAGGACACCCAGCTATGGCTACACCTTC. The chain uses TRBV27 and TRBJ1-2; D not certain. The CDR3 is 12 amino acids. V dropped 6 bases and J dropped 4 bases, with 9 bases sitting between them. Germline V lookup: CDR1 MNHEY, CDR2 SMNVEV (reference sequence).

This clone was counted a single time. The CDR3 loop reads CASSLSKAGQGEAFF. DNA for the CDR3: TGTGCCAGCAGCTTATCCAAGGCGGGGCAGGGTGAAGCTTTCTTT. The chain links TRBV7-2 to TRBJ1-1, with D perhaps TRBD1 (5 bases). The V gene lost 2 bases and the J gene lost 7 bases, with 17 bases spanning the gap. Germline V gene sequence: CDR1 SGHTA, CDR2 FQGNSA. The CDR3 extends over 15 amino acids.

The V gene is TRBV7-8, the J gene TRBJ2-1; tentative D call: TRBD2 (6 bases). With 5 bases removed from V and 0 bases from J, the gap between germline ends came to 29 bases. Germline V gene data show CDR1 as SGHVS and CDR2 as FQNEAQ. The CDR3 runs 21 residues. The CDR3 reads CASSQIAVVGDHRSSYNEQFF. CDR3 sequence (DNA): TGTGCCAGCAGCCAAATAGCGGTGGTGGGTGACCACCGGAGCTCCTACAATGAGCAGTTCTTC. Variable domain in full (rest from reference TRBV7-8 and TRBJ2-1): GAGVSQSPRYKVAKRGQDVALRCDPISGHVSLFWYQQALGQGPEFLTYFQNEAQLDKSGLPSDRFFAERPEGSVSTLKIQRTQQEDSAVYLCASSQIAVVGDHRSSYNEQFFGPGTRLTVL.

The J gene is TRBJ1-1, the V gene TRBV6-6; D uncertain. From germline, CDR1 is MNHNY and CDR2 SVGAGI (reference sequence). Trimming took off 8 bases at V and 5 bases at J, with 12 bases between the two ends. CDR3 size: 12 residues. The CDR3 protein is CASGPGYTEAFF. CDR3 in DNA: TGTGCCAGCGGCCCCGGGTATACTGAAGCTTTCTTT.

The chain links TRBV11-2 to TRBJ2-1; D is unresolved. Per the germline V gene, CDR1 is SGHAT and CDR2 is FQNNGV. V lost 5 bases and J 7 bases, leaving 18 bases between the germline ends. This CDR3 has 15 amino acids. The CDR3 sequence is CASSRSPSVGNEQFF. CDR3 in DNA: TGTGCCAGCAGCCGCTCCCCCAGCGTAGGGAATGAGCAGTTCTTC.

In its sample, this clone is large (0.1 to 1%). The chain couples TRBV19 to TRBJ2-1; D is undetermined. This CDR3 is built from 13 residues. Germline V gene data show CDR1 as LNHDA and CDR2 as SQIVND (reference sequence). The V end lost 3 bases, the J end lost 3 bases, and 6 bases lay between the germline ends. The CDR3 spells CASSMAYYNEQFF. Written as DNA, the CDR3 is TGTGCCAGTAGTATGGCATACTACAATGAGCAGTTCTTC.

This clone was picked up one time. V usage is TRBV5-5 and J usage is TRBJ1-5; 8 positions match TRBD1. The V gene's germline CDR1 is SGHKS and CDR2 YYEKEE (reference sequence). The CDR3 is 14 residues long. Trimming cost V 3 bases and J 7 bases; bases outside gene matches: 6. CDR3 DNA sequence: TGTGCCAGCAGCTCCGACAGGGGATGGCAGCCCCAGCATTTT. Translating it yields CASSSDRGWQPQHF. Using reference TRBV5-5 and TRBJ1-5 for the parts outside the CDR3, the full variable domain is DAGVTQSPTHLIKTRGQQVTLRCSPISGHKSVSWYQQVLGQGPQFIFQYYEKEERGRGNFPDRFSARQFPNYSSELNVNALLLGDSALYLCASSSDRGWQPQHFGDGTRLSIL.

The V gene is TRBV6-5, the J gene TRBJ1-2; no clear D gene. CDR3 size: 14 residues. The V end lost 0 bases, the J end lost 3 bases, and 8 bases lay between the germline ends. Germline CDR1 is MNHEY and CDR2 is SVGAGI. In nucleotides, the CDR3 is TGTGCCAGCAGTTACTCGCCCGGATACTATGGCTACACCTTC. Translating it yields CASSYSPGYYGYTF.

This clone was seen a handful of times. The chain joins TRBV29-1 to TRBJ2-7, with a weak D call TRBD1 (6 bases). The germline V gene encodes CDR1 SQVTM and CDR2 ANQGSEA. V was pared by 0 bases and J by 1 base, with 16 bases between. The CDR3 runs 16 residues. The CDR3 protein is CSVEDLSGEKSYEQYF. The CDR3 DNA sequence: TGCAGCGTTGAAGATTTGTCAGGGGAGAAATCCTACGAGCAGTACTTC.

The rearrangement links TRBV7-3 to TRBJ2-1; perhaps TRBD2 as D (6 bases). The CDR3 has 16 amino acids. Deletions cut 4 bases from V and 8 bases from J, with 21 bases between. Germline V gene lookup returns CDR1 SGHTA and CDR2 FQGTGA. The CDR3 loop is CASSSNPGLPTDEQFF. The DNA for the CDR3 is TGTGCCAGCAGCTCCAATCCGGGACTCCCTACGGATGAGCAGTTCTTC.

This sequence joins TRBV4-3 and TRBJ1-3, with no clear D. The V gene's germline CDR1 is LGHNA and CDR2 YSLEER. Trimming removed 0 bases from V and 1 base from J, with 7 bases in between. The CDR3 runs 15 residues. CDR3 amino acids: CASSQERGSGNTIYF. CDR3 sequence (DNA): TGCGCCAGCAGCCAAGAAAGAGGATCTGGAAACACCATATATTTT.

In this sample, this clone turned up a few times. The chain employs TRBV5-6 and TRBJ1-1, with D uncertain. The germline V gene encodes CDR1 SGHDT and CDR2 YYEEEE. The CDR3 has 15 residues. V was trimmed by 3 bases and J by 1 base, leaving 13 bases between them. The CDR3 loop is CASSWDTRPNTEAFF. In nucleotides, the CDR3 is TGTGCCAGCAGCTGGGATACAAGACCGAACACTGAAGCTTTCTTT.

The sample holds a few counts of this clone. The gene calls are TRBV4-3 and TRBJ1-1, with unresolved D. Trimming took 0 bases from V and 4 from J, leaving 15 bases between them. The CDR3 is 16 amino acids. Germline lookup yields CDR1 LGHNA and CDR2 YSLEER. CDR3 amino acids: CASSQDHRGEGTEAFF. In nucleotides, the CDR3 is TGCGCCAGCAGCCAAGATCACCGGGGAGAGGGCACTGAAGCTTTCTTT.

This clone was seen just once. V usage is TRBV2 and J usage is TRBJ1-2; D gene unclear. With 5 bases removed from V and 5 bases from J, the gap between germline ends came to 12 bases. The length of the CDR3 is 13 residues. Germline CDR1 reads SNHLY; CDR2 reads FYNNEI. Here the CDR3 DNA reads TGTGCCAGCAGTCCTGACCTGGTGTATGGCTACACCTTC. Residues: CASSPDLVYGYTF.

The chain is built from TRBV7-9 and TRBJ2-1; TRBD2 is a possible D gene (6 bases). V was shortened by 3 bases and J by 4 bases, with 10 bases between the two germline ends. The CDR3 loop spans 14 amino acids. Germline values: CDR1 SEHNR, CDR2 FQNEAQ (reference sequence). CDR3 in DNA: TGTGCCAGCAGCTTCGGGACTTTATACAATGAGCAGTTCTTC. This encodes CASSFGTLYNEQFF. The full variable domain, in which reference TRBV7-9 and TRBJ2-1 provide the parts outside the CDR3, is DTGVSQNPRHKITKRGQNVTFRCDPISEHNRLYWYRQTLGQGPEFLTYFQNEAQLEKSRLLSDRFSAERPKGSFSTLEIQRTEQGDSAMYLCASSFGTLYNEQFFGPGTRLTVL.

CDR3 sequence (DNA): TGTGCCAGCAGAGACGGACAGGGGAACACTGAAGCTTTCTTT. This sequence encodes CASRDGQGNTEAFF. This chain uses TRBV7-6 with TRBJ1-1, with TRBD1 identical over 8 bases. The CDR3 consists of 14 residues. V lost 6 bases to trimming and J lost 1 base; unmatched junction nucleotides: 4. CDR1 is SGHVS, CDR2 FNYEAQ, per germline.

The gene calls are TRBV2 and TRBJ2-1; D might be TRBD1 (5 bases). Germline V CDR1 and CDR2: SNHLY, FYNNEI. There are 15 residues in the CDR3. Trimming cost V 7 bases and J 3 bases, with 16 bases left between them. CDR3 region: CASIGADLNYNEQFF. The CDR3 DNA reads TGTGCCAGCATTGGGGCGGACCTTAACTACAATGAGCAGTTCTTC.

The CDR3 reads CASSLKNRDYQETQYF. The CDR3 DNA reads as TGCGCCAGCAGCTTAAAAAACCGGGACTACCAAGAGACCCAGTACTTC. The V gene is TRBV5-1, the J gene TRBJ2-5; possible D gene TRBD2, 6 bases. The V end lost 2 bases, the J end lost 0 bases, and 14 bases lay between the germline ends. Germline lookup yields CDR1 SGHRS and CDR2 YFSETQ. The CDR3 loop spans 16 amino acids.

J is TRBJ1-2 and V is TRBV19; 8 nucleotides line up with TRBD1. V trimming: 4 bases; J trimming: 3 bases; junction bases outside the gene matches: 7. This CDR3 comprises 15 residues. CDR1 and CDR2 (germline): LNHDA, SQIVND (reference sequence). This CDR3 reads CASSRPSGGDYGYTF. The DNA of the CDR3 is TGTGCCAGTAGTAGGCCTTCAGGGGGCGACTATGGCTACACCTTC.

The sample holds a few counts of this clone. This chain uses TRBV7-6 with TRBJ2-2; D is undetermined. This CDR3 region has 15 residues. Trimming took off 4 bases at V and 8 bases at J, with 17 bases between the two ends. The germline V gene has CDR1 SGHVS and CDR2 FNYEAQ. The CDR3 here is CASSSSVGVWGELFF. The CDR3 nucleotides are TGTGCCAGCAGCTCTTCCGTCGGTGTGTGGGGGGAGCTGTTTTTT.

This clone turned up a few times. V gene TRBV11-3 combines with J gene TRBJ1-2; no reliable D call. The V end lost 0 bases, the J end lost 7 bases, and 9 bases lay between the germline ends. The germline V gene has CDR1 SGHNT and CDR2 YENEEA. CDR3 size: 13 residues. The CDR3 loop is CASSLDLESGYTF. The CDR3 nucleotides read TGTGCCAGCAGCTTAGATCTGGAGAGTGGCTACACCTTC.

This chain links TRBV19 with TRBJ1-5; D not resolved. V lost 5 bases to trimming and J lost 5 bases, with 13 bases between them. Germline-derived CDR1 and CDR2 are LNHDA and SQIVND (reference sequence). The CDR3 has 14 amino acids. CDR3 sequence reads: CASSRTFLYQPQHF. The CDR3, as DNA: TGTGCCAGTAGTCGGACCTTTTTATATCAGCCCCAGCATTTT.

The gene calls are TRBV7-6 and TRBJ1-1; maybe TRBD1 (6 bases). This CDR3 is 14 amino acids long. Germline assignment: CDR1 SGHVS and CDR2 FNYEAQ. V was cut by 4 bases and J by 1 base, with 10 bases left in between. As DNA, the CDR3 is TGTGCCAGCAGCTCGCAGGGGAGGAACACTGAAGCTTTCTTT. It is translated as CASSSQGRNTEAFF.

This clone appeared a few times. This chain joins TRBV27 and TRBJ1-5; D unclear. Trimming took 0 bases from V and 0 from J, leaving 3 bases between them. CDR1 and CDR2 (germline): MNHEY, SMNVEV (reference sequence). CDR3 length equals 14 residues. Written as DNA, the CDR3 is TGTGCCAGCAGTTTATCATATAGCAATCAGCCCCAGCATTTT. This sequence encodes CASSLSYSNQPQHF.

This clone came up once. This CDR3 reads CASSFQFYEQYF. DNA for the CDR3: TGTGCCAGCAGCTTTCAGTTTTACGAGCAGTACTTC. The V and J genes are TRBV5-6 and TRBJ2-7; D gene uncertain. V was pared by 2 bases and J by 4 bases, with 7 bases between. Germline values: CDR1 SGHDT, CDR2 YYEEEE. The CDR3 loop spans 12 amino acids.

The V call is TRBV7-2, the J call TRBJ2-3; the match to TRBD2 covers 12 bases. The V and J ends lost 7 bases and 6 bases, in that order; junction bases with no gene match: 8. CDR3 length: 15 amino acids. Germline loops: CDR1 SGHTA, CDR2 FQGNSA. The CDR3 nucleotides read TGTGCCAGCACCCCCACGGGGACTAGCGGGGATACGCAGTATTTT. Translation gives CASTPTGTSGDTQYF.

The chain recombines TRBV7-2 with TRBJ2-3, with D possibly matching TRBD2 (6 bases). This CDR3 has 18 residues. V lost 7 bases and J 0 bases, leaving 23 bases between the germline ends. CDR1 is SGHTA and CDR2 is FQGNSA in the germline V gene. CDR3 in DNA: TGTGCCAGCAACCCTCGCGGACTATCAGCAGCAAGCACAGATACGCAGTATTTT. It translates to CASNPRGLSAASTDTQYF.

V gene TRBV5-4 combines with J gene TRBJ2-7; D is perhaps TRBD1 (7 bases). This CDR3 has 13 residues. Germline V gene data show CDR1 as SGHNT and CDR2 as YYREEE (reference sequence). V lost 4 bases and J 2 bases, leaving 10 bases between the germline ends. The CDR3, as DNA: TGTGCCAGCAGCGGAGGGACAGCCTACGAGCAGTACTTC. Translating gives CASSGGTAYEQYF.

The CDR3 DNA reads TGTGCCAGCAGTTACCAAGACCTCCAGGGGGAGACTGAAGCTTTCTTT. As protein: CASSYQDLQGETEAFF. This sequence joins TRBV6-6 and TRBJ1-1; TRBD1 aligns across 7 bases. V was pared by 2 bases and J by 5 bases, with 11 bases of the junction left unmatched. This CDR3 has 16 amino acids. Germline V gene lookup returns CDR1 MNHNY and CDR2 SVGAGI (reference sequence).